The T cell receptor beta chain described here comes from a study of blood T cell repertoires in COVID-19. Across the whole study: Sites in the United States, Italy and Spain provided acute and convalescent COVID-19 samples.

Across about two dozen US areas, participants ranged in age from roughly 18 to 95 years. In the authors' workflow: Estimation of nucleated cell counts was performed using reference gene primer amplification. Produced via immunoSEQ multiplex PCR; TCRdb's table is partial and in-frame only. The V and J calls and clone size come from that table; D and trimming were worked out from the DNA. This sample has roughly 250,000 clones, with around 91% found just once. The specimen sequenced was PBMCs or T cells enriched from blood (not recorded which). The TCR originated in a woman aged 18-29 years who had recovered from COVID-19.

CDR3 nucleotide sequence: TGTGCCAGCAGGTCGACAGGGGGCAGCTCCTACGAGCAGTACTTC. The encoded protein is CASRSTGGSSYEQYF. This sequence joins TRBV7-9 and TRBJ2-7, with TRBD1 identical over 10 bases. CDR1 SEHNR and CDR2 FQNEAQ come from the germline V gene (reference sequence). V dropped 6 bases and J dropped 0; count of bases not matched to a gene: 5. The CDR3 contains 15 residues.